Following are 15 T cell receptor beta chains from one sample sequenced in a study (dated by TCRdb to the mid-2010s). Library creation used 5' RACE. TCRdb names Illumina MiSeq as the instrument used. Clones were called with MiXCR by TCRdb after fastp trimmed the public reads at Q25, and only in-frame beta chains were retained. Records with the same CDR3 protein are collapsed into one entry carrying the most frequent genes and DNA. The sample profile shows approximately 40,000 distinct CDR3 sequences; approximately 30% of them were found once. The top ten clonotypes cover just over 4% of the sample. The sequenced sample consisted of tumor-infiltrating memory CD4+ T cells sorted from the breast tumor. The cell subset or site label here, explained by the study, means: memory CD4+ T cells, CD4+CD45RO+CD25-. The receptors here all came from a female donor with breast cancer.

Only a few counts were recorded for this clonotype. The V call is TRBV7-3, the J call TRBJ2-5, with D tentatively TRBD1 (5 bases). Trimming stripped 4 bases from V and 4 bases from J, with 10 bases between. The CDR3 runs to 13 residues. Germline V gene data show CDR1 as SGHTA and CDR2 as FQGTGA. The CDR3 protein is CASSSGSGETQYF. In DNA, the CDR3 is TGTGCCAGCAGCTCAGGGTCCGGAGAGACCCAGTACTTC.

Turning to this clonotype: With a much larger clone just one base away, this may be a read error. This chain uses TRBV28 with TRBJ2-1; 9 bases map to TRBD2. CDR1 and CDR2 (germline): MDHEN, SYDVKM. CDR3 length equals 15 residues. With 3 bases clipped from V and 8 bases from J, the junction kept 8 bases outside the gene matches. The CDR3: CASSFASGNYDEQFF. DNA for the CDR3: TGTGCCAGCAGTTTTGCTAGCGGGAATTACGATGAGCAGTTCTTC.

The rearrangement joins TRBV7-2 to TRBJ1-2, with 7 bases matching TRBD1. The CDR3 length is 15 residues. Unmatched junction bases numbered 10, after V lost 5 bases and J lost 4 bases. Per the germline V gene, CDR1 is SGHTA and CDR2 is FQGNSA. The CDR3 protein is CASSQRPGQFYGYTF. CDR3 DNA: TGTGCCAGCAGCCAACGACCGGGACAGTTCTATGGCTACACCTTC.

The chain couples TRBV12-3 or TRBV12-4 to TRBJ2-3, with D possibly being TRBD1 or TRBD2 (5 bases each). V shed 5 bases and J shed 6 bases, with 21 bases lying between them. The CDR3 is 16 amino acids. CDR3 sequence reads: CASSPLDWGIGDTQYF. CDR3 nucleotides: TGTGCCAGCAGTCCGCTGGACTGGGGGATTGGGGATACGCAGTATTTT.

The gene calls are TRBV11-3 and TRBJ2-1; perhaps D is TRBD1 or TRBD2 (6 bases each). V was pared by 0 bases and J by 2 bases, with 8 bases between. Germline loops: CDR1 SGHNT, CDR2 YENEEA. This CDR3 comprises 15 residues. CDR3: CASSLEGGAYNEQFF. DNA for the CDR3: TGTGCCAGCAGCTTAGAGGGGGGCGCCTACAATGAGCAGTTCTTC.

This clonotype was seen more than once but under ten times. The chain is built from TRBV6-2 or TRBV6-3 and TRBJ2-7; no definite D call. The CDR3 has 12 amino acids. V was trimmed by 8 bases and J by 5 bases, leaving 13 bases between them. The V gene's germline CDR1 is MNHEY and CDR2 SVGEGT. The CDR3 nucleotides are TGTGCCAGCGGGCCCGATCACGACGAGCAGTACTTC. This sequence encodes CASGPDHDEQYF.

V gene TRBV12-3 or TRBV12-4 combines with J gene TRBJ2-5; no clear D gene. The CDR3 runs 17 residues. V shed 3 bases and J shed 1 base, with 18 bases lying between them. The CDR3 here is CASSLGWGSVPQETQYF. The CDR3 bases are TGTGCCAGCAGTTTGGGCTGGGGAAGCGTTCCCCAAGAGACCCAGTACTTC.

This clonotype has just a few counts. The CDR3 here is CASSVGQGLSYEQYF. The CDR3 nucleotides are TGTGCCAGCAGCGTCGGACAGGGCCTTTCCTACGAGCAGTACTTC. The rearrangement links TRBV9 to TRBJ2-7; 8 bases fit TRBD1. The CDR3 sequence is 15 residues long. The V and J ends lost 2 bases and 1 base, in that order; junction bases with no gene match: 5. CDR1 is SGDLS and CDR2 is YYNGEE in the germline V gene.

Here the CDR3 DNA reads TGTGCCAGCAATTCTCCAGGGGACAGGGACACAGATACGCAGTATTTT. Its protein is CASNSPGDRDTDTQYF. The chain has TRBV13 and TRBJ2-3; 9 positions agree with TRBD1. Germline CDR1 is PRHDT and CDR2 is FYEKMQ (reference sequence). V lost 7 bases, J lost 2 bases, and 10 bases stayed unmatched. The CDR3 is 16 residues long.

The gene calls are TRBV10-3 and TRBJ2-7; no clear D. The CDR3 sequence is 13 residues long. Germline CDR1 ENHRY, CDR2 SYGVKD. V lost 3 bases to trimming and J lost 7 bases, with 13 bases between them. DNA for the CDR3: TGTGCCATCAGTGAAGGGAACTCTGGGGAGCAGTACTTC. This codes for CAISEGNSGEQYF.

This clonotype turned up a few times. The rearrangement links TRBV29-1 to TRBJ2-7, with D hard to call. Germline CDR1 is SQVTM and CDR2 is ANQGSEA. This CDR3 contains 12 residues. Trimming removed 4 bases from V and 11 bases from J, with 18 bases in between. CDR3 protein: CSVVISSQGKYF. CDR3 nucleotide sequence: TGCAGCGTTGTTATTAGTTCCCAAGGCAAGTACTTC.

The V and J genes are TRBV5-1 and TRBJ2-2; tentative D call: TRBD1 (5 bases). CDR1 is SGHRS, CDR2 YFSETQ, per germline. Trimming cost V 3 bases and J 6 bases, with 6 bases left between them. The CDR3 spans 12 residues. The CDR3 nucleotides are TGCGCCAGCAGCTGGGGCGCCGGGGAGCTGTTTTTT. Translating gives CASSWGAGELFF.

The chain couples TRBV6-1 to TRBJ2-6; 10 bases match TRBD1. The CDR3 contains 16 residues. Germline values: CDR1 MNHNS, CDR2 SASEGT. Germline trimming cut 4 bases from V and 4 bases from J; bases unmatched to any gene: 4. The CDR3 coding sequence is TGTGCCAGCAGTGCCCGACAGGGGGCCGGGGCCAACGTCCTGACTTTC. Its protein product is CASSARQGAGANVLTF.

This chain uses TRBV13 with TRBJ2-1, with 7 bases that match TRBD1. Per the germline V gene, CDR1 is PRHDT and CDR2 is FYEKMQ (reference sequence). This CDR3 has 15 residues. J gave up 7 bases and V 0 bases, and 6 bases lay outside the gene matches. CDR3 residues: CASSLGTYRGNEQFF. The CDR3 DNA reads as TGTGCCAGCAGCTTAGGGACCTACAGGGGTAATGAGCAGTTCTTC.

This sequence joins TRBV28 and TRBJ2-7; TRBD1 matches at 7 bases. This CDR3 has 12 amino acids. CDR1 is MDHEN, CDR2 SYDVKM, per germline. V shed 6 bases and J 4 bases; nucleotides not matched to a gene: 3. The DNA for the CDR3 is TGTGCCAGCAGCCGGGGACAGTACGAGCAGTACTTC. It translates to CASSRGQYEQYF.